This entry lists 29 T cell receptor beta chains sequenced from one sample in a study of blood T cell repertoires in COVID-19. TCRdb's copy holds only in-frame clones and misses some; the assay was immunoSEQ multiplex PCR. The repertoire holds 90,000 to 120,000 clones, less than 85% seen once, with 20% in the top ten. The sequenced material came from peripheral blood. Every receptor here comes from a man in his 70s with active or convalescent COVID-19.

This rearrangement joins TRBV12-3 or TRBV12-4 to TRBJ2-1; 10 bases agree with TRBD2. The CDR3 has 13 residues. J gave up 9 bases and V 1 base, and 0 bases lay outside the gene matches. The CDR3 nucleotides are TGTGCCAGCAGTTTAGGGACTAGCGGTGAGCAGTTCTTC. It yields the protein CASSLGTSGEQFF.

This clone was observed once. This chain links TRBV4-2 with TRBJ2-6, with 12 bases identical to TRBD1. This CDR3 is built from 18 residues. Looked up from germline, CDR1 is LGHNA and CDR2 is YNFKEQ. Trimming took 0 bases from V and 3 from J; bases not matched to a gene: 3. The CDR3 loop reads CASSQDGTGGFGANVLTF. CDR3 DNA: TGTGCCAGCAGCCAAGATGGGACAGGGGGCTTTGGGGCCAACGTCCTGACTTTC.

The chain employs TRBV5-1 and TRBJ2-1; 14 nucleotides line up with TRBD2. Germline CDR1 SGHRS, CDR2 YFSETQ. The CDR3 runs to 18 residues. The V segment lost 7 bases and the J segment 8 bases; nucleotides outside the gene matches: 17. The CDR3 loop reads CASGGDRSGLAGVDEQFF. CDR3 in DNA: TGCGCCAGCGGAGGGGACAGGTCGGGACTAGCGGGAGTCGATGAGCAGTTCTTC. The full variable domain, with the rest looked up from reference TRBV5-1 and TRBJ2-1, is KAGVTQTPRYLIKTRGQQVTLSCSPISGHRSVSWYQQTPGQGLQFLFEYFSETQRNKGNFPGRFSGRQFSNSRSEMNVSTLELGDSALYLCASGGDRSGLAGVDEQFFGPGTRLTVL.

The chain couples TRBV10-3 to TRBJ2-1; 8 nucleotides match TRBD2. CDR3 size: 13 residues. The germline gives CDR1 ENHRY, CDR2 SYGVKD. V was pared by 6 bases and J by 6 bases, with 4 bases of the junction left unmatched. As DNA, the CDR3 is TGTGCCATCAGGGCGGGAGGTCCCAATGAGCAGTTCTTC. As protein: CAIRAGGPNEQFF.

The chain is built from TRBV13 and TRBJ2-1; D is uncertain. The germline gives CDR1 PRHDT, CDR2 FYEKMQ (reference sequence). The CDR3 is 13 amino acids. Trimming shortened V by 1 base and J by 9 bases, and 10 bases separated the two germline ends. The CDR3 nucleotides are TGTGCCAGCAGCTTAGCCAAGCTGCGTGAGCAGTTCTTC. It encodes CASSLAKLREQFF.

The chain employs TRBV11-2 and TRBJ2-1, with a tentative D call TRBD2 (6 bases). Trimming cost V 5 bases and J 4 bases, with 18 bases left between them. In germline, CDR1 is SGHAT, CDR2 FQNNGV. The CDR3 runs to 16 residues. The CDR3, as DNA: TGTGCCAGCAGCCCCCGGTTAGCGGACCATTACAATGAGCAGTTCTTC. It is translated as CASSPRLADHYNEQFF.

DNA of the CDR3: TGTGCCAGCAGACGTCCCGGGACAGGGACTTTTTTTGGCTACACCTTC. It yields the protein CASRRPGTGTFFGYTF. The chain uses TRBV28 and TRBJ1-2, with 9 bases lining up with TRBD1. CDR1 and CDR2 from the germline V gene are MDHEN and SYDVKM. The CDR3 totals 16 residues. Germline trimming cut 6 bases from V and 7 bases from J; bases unmatched to any gene: 15.

The chain couples TRBV11-2 to TRBJ1-1, with D uncertain. Trimming removed 3 bases from V and 6 bases from J, with 14 bases in between. The CDR3 contains 14 residues. Germline CDR1 SGHAT, CDR2 FQNNGV. The CDR3 region is CASSFTGSKAEAFF. CDR3 bases: TGTGCCAGCAGCTTCACGGGGAGTAAAGCTGAAGCTTTCTTT.

J is TRBJ2-1 and V is TRBV5-6, with 10 bases lining up with TRBD1. Germline CDR1 reads SGHDT; CDR2 reads YYEEEE. There are 15 residues in the CDR3. Trimming cost V 5 bases and J 3 bases; bases outside gene matches: 5. The CDR3 loop reads CASSKTGGNYNEQFF. As DNA, the CDR3 is TGTGCCAGCAGTAAGACAGGGGGCAACTACAATGAGCAGTTCTTC.

For this clone: This sample includes further DNA sequences coding for the same CDR3. The chain combines TRBV5-1 with TRBJ1-1; D ambiguous. CDR3 length equals 13 residues. From germline, CDR1 is SGHRS and CDR2 YFSETQ. Between the trimmed V and J ends, which lost 0 bases and 1 base, there was a span of 4 bases. CDR3 in amino acids: CASSLAGNTEAFF. Written as DNA, the CDR3 is TGCGCCAGCAGCTTGGCAGGGAACACTGAAGCTTTCTTT.

The chain uses TRBV3-1 (or the pseudogene TRBV3-2) and TRBJ2-1; tentatively, D is TRBD2 (6 bases). In germline, CDR1 is LGHDT, CDR2 YNNKEL (reference sequence). The CDR3 sequence is 12 residues long. V lost 4 bases to trimming and J lost 9 bases, with 10 bases between them. CDR3 DNA sequence: TGTGCCAGCAGCCGACTTAGCGGTGAGCAGTTCTTC. Its protein product is CASSRLSGEQFF.

V usage is TRBV6-5 and J usage is TRBJ1-1; D gene ambiguous. The CDR3 is made up of 15 amino acids. Germline CDR1 is MNHEY and CDR2 is SVGAGI. With 2 bases removed from V and 1 base from J, the gap between germline ends came to 11 bases. The DNA of the CDR3 is TGTGCCAGCAGTTACGCTTGGGCACAGAACACTGAAGCTTTCTTT. Its translation is CASSYAWAQNTEAFF.

This clone has just one count. The V gene is TRBV7-6, the J gene TRBJ2-6, with 8 bases lining up with TRBD2. CDR1 and CDR2 from the germline V gene are SGHVS and FNYEAQ. This CDR3 is 17 amino acids long. V was clipped by 1 base and J by 2 bases; unmatched bases: 4. The CDR3 DNA is TGTGCCAGCAGCTTAGAGCGGGGGCAGGCTGGGGCCAACGTCCTGACTTTC. Protein product: CASSLERGQAGANVLTF.

This clone was seen once. The chain employs TRBV6-5 and TRBJ2-1, with TRBD2 as a possible D gene (5 bases). The CDR3 consists of 15 residues. Per germline, CDR1 MNHEY and CDR2 SVGAGI. V was trimmed by 4 bases and J by 1 base, leaving 11 bases between them. CDR3 DNA sequence: TGTGCCAGCAGTTCCCGAGGAGGATCCTACAATGAGCAGTTCTTC. It codes for CASSSRGGSYNEQFF.

This CDR3 is CASSLGSHGGGSAFF. CDR3 DNA sequence: TGTGCCAGCAGCTTAGGGTCCCACGGGGGGGGGTCAGCTTTCTTT. V gene TRBV11-2 combines with J gene TRBJ1-1; a possible D gene is TRBD1 (5 bases). Trimming took 1 base from V and 10 from J, leaving 19 bases between them. The V gene's germline CDR1 is SGHAT and CDR2 FQNNGV. The CDR3 consists of 15 residues. The complete variable domain, with remaining parts taken from reference TRBV11-2 and TRBJ1-1, reads EAGVAQSPRYKIIEKRQSVAFWCNPISGHATLYWYQQILGQGPKLLIQFQNNGVVDDSQLPKDRFSAERLKGVDSTLKIQPAKLEDSAVYLCASSLGSHGGGSAFFGQGTRLTVV.

V usage is TRBV28 and J usage is TRBJ1-1; 8 nucleotides match TRBD1. The germline V gene encodes CDR1 MDHEN and CDR2 SYDVKM. The CDR3 runs to 15 residues. The trim removed 7 bases at V and 7 bases at J, leaving 14 bases unmatched. In DNA form, the CDR3 reads TGTGCCAGCAACACCCCGAGTCAGGGGGCTAATGAAGCTTTCTTT. Translation gives CASNTPSQGANEAFF. Full variable domain (outside the CDR3, taken from reference TRBV28 and TRBJ1-1): DVKVTQSSRYLVKRTGEKVFLECVQDMDHENMFWYRQDPGLGLRLIYFSYDVKMKEKGDIPEGYSVSREKKERFSLILESASTNQTSMYLCASNTPSQGANEAFFGQGTRLTVV.

This sequence joins TRBV19 and TRBJ1-2; weak D call: TRBD1 (6 bases). V was pared by 7 bases and J by 0 bases, with 12 bases between. CDR3 length equals 14 residues. CDR1 LNHDA and CDR2 SQIVND come from the germline V gene (reference sequence). The CDR3 loop reads CASTGTTANYGYTF. The CDR3 DNA reads as TGTGCCAGTACGGGGACAACAGCTAACTATGGCTACACCTTC.

V is TRBV9 and J is TRBJ2-2, with D uncertain. V was pared by 0 bases and J by 4 bases, with 10 bases between. Germline V lookup: CDR1 SGDLS, CDR2 YYNGEE. This CDR3 has 15 residues. The DNA for the CDR3 is TGTGCCAGCAGCGTAGACAGAACGACCACCGGGGAGCTGTTTTTT. The encoded protein is CASSVDRTTTGELFF.

The chain links TRBV19 to TRBJ1-5; D gene ambiguous. CDR3 length: 14 residues. Germline V CDR1 and CDR2: LNHDA, SQIVND (reference sequence). Trimming stripped 4 bases from V and 0 bases from J, with 7 bases between. The CDR3 bases are TGTGCCAGTAGTAGCAGAAATAGCAATCAGCCCCAGCATTTT. Residues: CASSSRNSNQPQHF.

V and J are TRBV19 and TRBJ2-5; no clear D. Germline CDR1 reads LNHDA; CDR2 reads SQIVND (reference sequence). V was trimmed by 4 bases and J by 0 bases, leaving 6 bases between them. The CDR3 sequence is 13 residues long. CDR3 region: CASSRQHQETQYF. The CDR3 DNA sequence: TGTGCCAGTAGTAGACAACACCAAGAGACCCAGTACTTC.

The rearrangement uses TRBV11-2 and TRBJ2-1; D not certain. The CDR3 contains 13 residues. V was trimmed by 1 base and J by 6 bases, leaving 7 bases between them. CDR1 is SGHAT and CDR2 is FQNNGV in the germline V gene. The CDR3 spells CASSLGSLNEQFF. The CDR3 DNA sequence: TGTGCCAGCAGCTTAGGTTCTCTCAATGAGCAGTTCTTC.

With respect to this clone: Mismatch with germline at one junction end may stem from a read error. The gene calls are TRBV2 and TRBJ2-7, with a tentative D call TRBD1 (5 bases). CDR1 SNHLY and CDR2 FYNNEI come from the germline V gene. This CDR3 spans 14 amino acids. CDR3 region: CASNEGAATYEQYF. Here the CDR3 DNA reads TGTGCCAGCAATGAAGGGGCAGCTACCTACGAGCAGTACTTC.

This chain uses TRBV19 with TRBJ1-5; 7 bases are shared with TRBD1. Germline CDR1 LNHDA, CDR2 SQIVND (reference sequence). This CDR3 region has 17 residues. V dropped 5 bases and J dropped 0; count of bases not matched to a gene: 10. This CDR3 reads CASSRDSLSYSNQPQHF. The CDR3 DNA is TGTGCCAGTAGTCGGGACAGTTTATCCTATAGCAATCAGCCCCAGCATTTT.

The chain recombines TRBV19 with TRBJ2-1, with 9 bases lining up with TRBD2. Per the germline V gene, CDR1 is LNHDA and CDR2 is SQIVND (reference sequence). Trimming removed 7 bases from V and 2 bases from J; junction bases left unmatched: 15. The CDR3 is made up of 18 amino acids. The CDR3 nucleotides read TGTGCCAGTATATTACGAGCGGGAGGTTCCAAACCCTACAATGAGCAGTTCTTC. This encodes CASILRAGGSKPYNEQFF.

The chain is built from TRBV10-3 and TRBJ2-3, with unresolved D. There are 15 residues in the CDR3. V lost 9 bases, J lost 0 bases, and 16 bases lay in between. Germline V gene data show CDR1 as ENHRY and CDR2 as SYGVKD. The CDR3 bases are TGTGCCATAGCAGTAGCCGCCTCTAGCACAGATACGCAGTATTTT. It specifies CAIAVAASSTDTQYF.

This chain links TRBV25-1 with TRBJ2-1, with a possible D match to TRBD1 (5 bases). Deletions cut 0 bases from V and 3 bases from J, with 15 bases between. Germline-derived CDR1 and CDR2 are MGHDK and SYGVNS. The CDR3 has 17 residues. The CDR3 loop reads CASSEYPGHTIYNEQFF. CDR3 DNA: TGTGCCAGCAGTGAATATCCCGGACATACCATCTACAATGAGCAGTTCTTC.

A few counts support this clone. The chain employs TRBV6-5 and TRBJ2-2, with TRBD2 matching over 11 bases. V shed 1 base and J 5 bases; nucleotides not matched to a gene: 0. Per germline, CDR1 MNHEY and CDR2 SVGAGI. This CDR3 has 15 amino acids. The CDR3 sequence is CASSYLAGGTGELFF. The DNA of the CDR3 is TGTGCCAGCAGTTACTTAGCGGGAGGGACCGGGGAGCTGTTTTTT.

As to this clone: Other DNA sequences in this sample translate to the same CDR3. The chain employs TRBV3-1 (or the pseudogene TRBV3-2) and TRBJ2-5, with no clear D. The V end lost 0 bases, the J end lost 5 bases, and 4 bases lay between the germline ends. The germline gives CDR1 LGHDT, CDR2 YNNKEL (reference sequence). The CDR3 totals 12 residues. The CDR3 DNA reads TGTGCCAGCAGCCAAGATCGGGAGACCCAGTACTTC. Translated: CASSQDRETQYF.

This chain uses TRBV28 with TRBJ1-2, with 8 bases lining up with TRBD1. CDR3 length equals 16 residues. The germline V gene has CDR1 MDHEN and CDR2 SYDVKM. V lost 7 bases, J lost 0 bases, and 10 bases stayed unmatched. The CDR3 spells CASTPHRGYANYGYTF. DNA of the CDR3: TGTGCCAGCACCCCTCACAGGGGGTATGCTAACTATGGCTACACCTTC.